The clone carrying this T cell receptor (beta chain) was seen once. Its specificity is unknown. This sample stems from a study of T cell repertoires in cytomegalovirus infection. The overall study: Recently identified HLA-C-restricted CMV epitopes and well-studied HLA-B-restricted CMV epitopes were used by the study. Findings and caveats of the study: Carriers of CMV and the relevant HLA type were discriminated by public TCR beta frequency. The study found HLA-C-restricted CMV-specific TCR beta clonotypes dominating the ex vivo response.

The CDR3 is 15 amino acids. CDR1 SGHVS and CDR2 FNYEAQ come from the germline V gene. V lost 5 bases and J lost 3, with 13 bases in between. TCRdb reanalysed the reads using MiXCR and keeps one entry per CDR3 protein. The data show approximately 65,000 distinct CDR3 sequences, around 20% seen once. The TCR comes from a human donor in good health (CMV status not recorded). Some clones in this sample may be carry-over from other donors' samples. This specimen was CD8+ T cells from cultured PBMCs, taken from culture after CMV antigen stimulation. V gene TRBV7-6 combines with J gene TRBJ1-4; no clear D gene. The CDR3 DNA is TGTGCCAGCAGCGGATTAGGCGTGGCTAATGAAAAACTGTTTTTT. Translated: CASSGLGVANEKLFF.